Presented here are 23 T cell receptor beta chains from one specimen sequenced in a study of shared clonotypes between healthy human individuals. Assay: immunoSEQ multiplex PCR; the TCRdb copy retains only in-frame clones and omits some. The sample yields fewer than 700,000 clones, approximately 95% seen once. As defined, naive CD8 cells were CD45RO-negative and positively selected for CCR7, with terminally differentiated effector memory CD45RA+ cells excluded. Source material: naive CD8+ T cells sorted from blood. The receptors shown here come from a woman in her 30s in good health.

The chain combines TRBV10-2 with TRBJ1-2; no firm D call. CDR1 is WSHSY and CDR2 is SAAADI in the germline V gene. V was cut by 2 bases and J by 0 bases, with 10 bases left in between. The CDR3 has 15 amino acids. In nucleotides, the CDR3 is TGCGCCAGCAGTGAGCGGTCCTCGGCTAACTATGGCTACACCTTC. Its translation: CASSERSSANYGYTF.

The sample holds one count of this clone. This chain joins TRBV7-9 and TRBJ2-3, with 7 bases matching TRBD1. Per germline, CDR1 SEHNR and CDR2 FQNEAQ (reference sequence). The V segment lost 5 bases and the J segment 1 base; nucleotides outside the gene matches: 12. The CDR3 is made up of 17 amino acids. The CDR3 region has the DNA TGTGCCAGCAGCCCCCCCCGGGGACAGCCTGGCACAGATACGCAGTATTTT. Amino acid sequence: CASSPPRGQPGTDTQYF.

This clone came up once. V gene TRBV9 combines with J gene TRBJ1-3; D is unclear. Germline loops: CDR1 SGDLS, CDR2 YYNGEE. The V gene lost 0 bases and the J gene lost 0 bases, with 7 bases spanning the gap. The CDR3 runs to 15 residues. The CDR3 bases are TGTGCCAGCAGCGTAGACAGAAGCTCTGGAAACACCATATATTTT. This translates into CASSVDRSSGNTIYF.

As regards this clone: In the same sample, other DNA sequences code for this CDR3. V and J are TRBV7-9 and TRBJ2-5; the match to TRBD2 covers 12 bases. The CDR3 runs to 14 residues. Trimming cost V 6 bases and J 2 bases; bases outside gene matches: 1. From germline, CDR1 is SEHNR and CDR2 FQNEAQ (reference sequence). CDR3 coding DNA: TGTGCCAGCAGTCTAGCGGGAGGGCAAGAGACCCAGTACTTC. Protein: CASSLAGGQETQYF. Complete variable domain (other parts from reference TRBV7-9 and TRBJ2-5): DTGVSQNPRHKITKRGQNVTFRCDPISEHNRLYWYRQTLGQGPEFLTYFQNEAQLEKSRLLSDRFSAERPKGSFSTLEIQRTEQGDSAMYLCASSLAGGQETQYFGPGTRLLVL.

This clone was seen a single time. The rearrangement uses TRBV30 and TRBJ2-1; the match to TRBD2 covers 11 bases. The CDR3 runs to 14 residues. CDR1 is GTSNPN, CDR2 SVGIG, per germline (reference sequence). Trimming cost V 5 bases and J 8 bases; bases outside gene matches: 8. In nucleotides, the CDR3 is TGTGCCTGGCGTCTAGCGGGAGGTGGAGATGAGCAGTTCTTC. Residues: CAWRLAGGGDEQFF.

This chain uses TRBV5-1 with TRBJ2-2, with 9 bases aligning to TRBD2. The CDR3 is 14 residues long. Trimming removed 2 bases from V and 6 bases from J; junction bases left unmatched: 2. Germline V gene data show CDR1 as SGHRS and CDR2 as YFSETQ. Written as DNA, the CDR3 is TGCGCCAGCAGCTTTAGCGGGAGACCCGGGGAGCTGTTTTTT. This translates into CASSFSGRPGELFF.

This clone is a singleton in its sample. The chain uses TRBV30 and TRBJ2-1; 12 nucleotides line up with TRBD2. Trimming removed 6 bases from V and 8 bases from J; junction bases left unmatched: 5. The CDR3 totals 13 residues. CDR1 and CDR2 from the germline V gene are GTSNPN and SVGIG (reference sequence). The CDR3 nucleotides read TGTGCCTGTGGTACTAGCGGGAGGTATGAGCAGTTCTTC. Translation: CACGTSGRYEQFF.

This chain links TRBV19 with TRBJ1-1; D may be TRBD1 (5 bases). The V end lost 5 bases, the J end lost 1 base, and 8 bases lay between the germline ends. Germline values: CDR1 LNHDA, CDR2 SQIVND (reference sequence). The CDR3 covers 13 residues. The CDR3 DNA is TGTGCCAGTAGTGACAGACCGAACACTGAAGCTTTCTTT. Translating it yields CASSDRPNTEAFF.

V usage is TRBV28 and J usage is TRBJ1-3, with 9 nucleotides matching TRBD1. The CDR3 has 14 amino acids. V lost 6 bases, J lost 1 base, and 1 base stayed unmatched. Per the germline V gene, CDR1 is MDHEN and CDR2 is SYDVKM. The CDR3 DNA sequence: TGTGCCAGCAGGGGGACAGGGTCTGGAAACACCATATATTTT. It specifies CASRGTGSGNTIYF.

The rearrangement links TRBV7-7 to TRBJ2-2; no clear D. Trimming stripped 2 bases from V and 0 bases from J, with 10 bases between. The CDR3 loop spans 16 amino acids. CDR1 SSHAT and CDR2 FNYEAQ come from the germline V gene (reference sequence). In DNA, the CDR3 is TGTGCCAGCAGCTTATCAGAAGCCCCGAACACCGGGGAGCTGTTTTTT. Residues: CASSLSEAPNTGELFF. Filled out from reference TRBV7-7 and TRBJ2-2, the complete variable domain reads GAGVSQSPRYKVTKRGQDVTLRCDPISSHATLYWYQQALGQGPEFLTYFNYEAQPDKSGLPSDRFSAERPEGSISTLTIQRTEQRDSAMYRCASSLSEAPNTGELFFGEGSRLTVL.

The chain carries TRBV27 and TRBJ2-5; no clear D. Germline-derived CDR1 and CDR2 are MNHEY and SMNVEV (reference sequence). V was trimmed by 3 bases and J by 11 bases, leaving 13 bases between them. The CDR3 is 12 amino acids. This CDR3 reads CASSFSEGEQYF. CDR3 DNA sequence: TGTGCCAGCAGTTTTTCGGAAGGAGAGCAGTACTTC.

This clone is a singleton in its sample. CDR3 nucleotide sequence: TGTGCCAGTAGTATAATTCCCTGGACTGAAGCTTTCTTT. Translated, it gives CASSIIPWTEAFF. V gene TRBV19 combines with J gene TRBJ1-1, with D hard to call. Germline V gene lookup returns CDR1 LNHDA and CDR2 SQIVND (reference sequence). V dropped 2 bases and J dropped 5 bases, with 9 bases sitting between them. The CDR3 is made up of 13 amino acids.

This clone was seen only once. Other nucleotide sequences from this sample produce the same CDR3. In DNA form, the CDR3 reads TGTGCCAGCAGTTCCAGGGGTCCCTACGAGCAGTACTTC. Translation: CASSSRGPYEQYF. The V call is TRBV27, the J call TRBJ2-7; D perhaps matches TRBD1 (6 bases). The CDR3 is 13 amino acids. Trimming took 4 bases from V and 2 from J, leaving 9 bases between them. CDR1 MNHEY and CDR2 SMNVEV come from the germline V gene (reference sequence).

CDR3 protein: CASSFGTRAYEQYF. CDR3 in DNA: TGTGCCAGCAGCTTCGGGACTAGAGCCTACGAGCAGTACTTC. The chain is built from TRBV9 and TRBJ2-7; 8 bases match TRBD2. The CDR3 contains 14 residues. The germline V gene has CDR1 SGDLS and CDR2 YYNGEE. V lost 4 bases to trimming and J lost 2 bases; unmatched junction nucleotides: 5.

The chain uses TRBV28 and TRBJ2-7, with D unresolved. V was clipped by 5 bases and J by 2 bases, with 19 bases between them. CDR1 and CDR2 (germline): MDHEN, SYDVKM. The CDR3 is 16 residues long. The CDR3 protein is CASSAIEPIGTYEQYF. The DNA of the CDR3 is TGTGCCAGCAGTGCGATCGAACCTATCGGAACCTACGAGCAGTACTTC.

The V gene is TRBV7-9, the J gene TRBJ2-7; no definite D call. V lost 5 bases and J lost 6, with 11 bases in between. Germline CDR1 SEHNR, CDR2 FQNEAQ (reference sequence). This CDR3 has 12 residues. The CDR3 loop reads CASSTPQPEQYF. For the CDR3, the DNA is TGTGCCAGCAGCACACCGCAACCCGAGCAGTACTTC.

The J gene is TRBJ2-3, the V gene TRBV19; D could derive from TRBD1 or TRBD2 (5 bases each). V lost 3 bases to trimming and J lost 0 bases, with 19 bases between them. The germline V gene has CDR1 LNHDA and CDR2 SQIVND (reference sequence). CDR3 size: 18 residues. CDR3 residues: CASSIGGYLLSSTDTQYF. The DNA for the CDR3 is TGTGCCAGTAGTATTGGGGGTTATTTGCTGTCTAGCACAGATACGCAGTATTTT.

The chain couples TRBV6-5 to TRBJ1-1, with a possible D match to TRBD1 (5 bases). V lost 2 bases and J 2 bases, leaving 12 bases between the germline ends. The CDR3 covers 15 residues. Looked up from germline, CDR1 is MNHEY and CDR2 is SVGAGI. The CDR3 bases are TGTGCCAGCAGTTACCTTGGGGGAATTAACACTGAAGCTTTCTTT. This codes for CASSYLGGINTEAFF.

The chain carries TRBV9 and TRBJ2-5; unclear D gene. The better agreement between TRBJ2-7 and the DNA end casts doubt on the J call. The CDR3 length is 15 residues. Looked up from germline, CDR1 is SGDLS and CDR2 is YYNGEE. The CDR3 DNA is TGTGCCAGCAGCGTAGACCCAGGTTCCTCCTACGAGCAGTACTTC. It translates to CASSVDPGSSYEQYF.

CDR3: CASSYSGYPYGYTF. CDR3 bases: TGTGCCAGCAGTTATTCAGGCTACCCGTATGGCTACACCTTC. The chain links TRBV6-5 to TRBJ1-2; D gene uncertain. V shed 3 bases and J shed 5 bases, with 13 bases lying between them. CDR3 length equals 14 residues. Germline V gives CDR1 MNHEY, CDR2 SVGAGI.

The rearrangement uses TRBV27 and TRBJ2-7; D is perhaps TRBD1 (7 bases). Per the germline V gene, CDR1 is MNHEY and CDR2 is SMNVEV (reference sequence). V was pared by 6 bases and J by 0 bases, with 15 bases between. This CDR3 is 15 amino acids long. CDR3 sequence: CASRGRQGVSYEQYF. In DNA, the CDR3 is TGTGCCAGCAGGGGGAGGCAGGGGGTCTCCTACGAGCAGTACTTC.

The rearrangement joins TRBV28 to TRBJ1-5, with 11 bases fitting TRBD1. The CDR3 runs 16 residues. Germline CDR1 reads MDHEN; CDR2 reads SYDVKM. The J segment lost 4 bases and the V segment lost 6 bases, leaving 8 bases of the junction unmatched. The CDR3 region is CASRVPGTGGNQPQHF. CDR3 nucleotides: TGTGCCAGCAGAGTCCCAGGGACAGGGGGTAATCAGCCCCAGCATTTT. Together with reference TRBV28 and TRBJ1-5, the CDR3 gives the full variable domain: DVKVTQSSRYLVKRTGEKVFLECVQDMDHENMFWYRQDPGLGLRLIYFSYDVKMKEKGDIPEGYSVSREKKERFSLILESASTNQTSMYLCASRVPGTGGNQPQHFGDGTRLSIL.

This chain links TRBV19 with TRBJ2-1, with 8 bases lining up with TRBD2. Per the germline V gene, CDR1 is LNHDA and CDR2 is SQIVND (reference sequence). The CDR3 has 16 residues. V trimming: 3 bases; J trimming: 4 bases; junction bases outside the gene matches: 8. As DNA, the CDR3 is TGTGCCAGTAGTATTTTTCTAGCGGGCGATTACAATGAGCAGTTCTTC. Amino acids: CASSIFLAGDYNEQFF.